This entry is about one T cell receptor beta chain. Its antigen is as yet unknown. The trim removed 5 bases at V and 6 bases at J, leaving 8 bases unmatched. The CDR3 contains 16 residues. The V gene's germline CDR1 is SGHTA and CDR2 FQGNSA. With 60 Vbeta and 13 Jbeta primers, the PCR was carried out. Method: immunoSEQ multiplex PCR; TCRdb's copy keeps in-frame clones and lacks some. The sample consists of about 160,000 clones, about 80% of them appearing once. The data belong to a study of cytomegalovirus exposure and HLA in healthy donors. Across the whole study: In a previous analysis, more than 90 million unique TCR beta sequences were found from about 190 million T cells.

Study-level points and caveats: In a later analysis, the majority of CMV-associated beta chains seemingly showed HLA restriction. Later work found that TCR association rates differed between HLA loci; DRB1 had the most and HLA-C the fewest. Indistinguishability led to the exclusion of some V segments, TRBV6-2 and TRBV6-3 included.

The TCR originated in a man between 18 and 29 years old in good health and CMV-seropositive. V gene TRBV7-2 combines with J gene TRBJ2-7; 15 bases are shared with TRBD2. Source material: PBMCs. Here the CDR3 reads CASSPPGLAGGAEQYF. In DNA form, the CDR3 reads TGTGCCAGCAGCCCCCCGGGACTAGCGGGGGGTGCCGAGCAGTACTTC.